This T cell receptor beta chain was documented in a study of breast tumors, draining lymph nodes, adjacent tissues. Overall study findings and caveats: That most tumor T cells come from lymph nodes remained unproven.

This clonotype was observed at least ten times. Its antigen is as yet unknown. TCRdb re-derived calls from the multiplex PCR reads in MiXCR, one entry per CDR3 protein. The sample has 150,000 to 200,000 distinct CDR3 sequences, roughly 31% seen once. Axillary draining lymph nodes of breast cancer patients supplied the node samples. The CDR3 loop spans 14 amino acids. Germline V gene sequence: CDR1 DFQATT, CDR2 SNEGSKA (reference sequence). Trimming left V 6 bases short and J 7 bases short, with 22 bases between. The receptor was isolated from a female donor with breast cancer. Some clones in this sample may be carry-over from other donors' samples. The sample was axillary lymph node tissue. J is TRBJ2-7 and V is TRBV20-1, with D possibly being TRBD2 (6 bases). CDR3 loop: CSAPLGSGPGEQYF. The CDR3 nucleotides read TGCAGTGCCCCCCTGGGTAGCGGCCCAGGGGAGCAGTACTTC.